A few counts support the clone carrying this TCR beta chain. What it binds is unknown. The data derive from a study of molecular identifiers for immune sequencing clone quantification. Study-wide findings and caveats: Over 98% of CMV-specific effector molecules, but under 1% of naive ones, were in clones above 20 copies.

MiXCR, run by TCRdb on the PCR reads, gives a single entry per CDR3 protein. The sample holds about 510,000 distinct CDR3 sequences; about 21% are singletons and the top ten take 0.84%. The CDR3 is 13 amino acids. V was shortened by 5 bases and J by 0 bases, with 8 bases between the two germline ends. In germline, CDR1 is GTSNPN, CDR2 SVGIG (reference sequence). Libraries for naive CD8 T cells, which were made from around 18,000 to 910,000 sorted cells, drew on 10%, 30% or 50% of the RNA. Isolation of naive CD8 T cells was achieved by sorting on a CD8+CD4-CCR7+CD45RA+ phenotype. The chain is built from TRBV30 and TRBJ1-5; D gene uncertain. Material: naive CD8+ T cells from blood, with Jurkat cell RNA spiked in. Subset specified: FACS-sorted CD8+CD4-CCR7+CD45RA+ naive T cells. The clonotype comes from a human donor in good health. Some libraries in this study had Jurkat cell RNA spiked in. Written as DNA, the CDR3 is TGTGCCTGGCGAGGATATAGCAATCAGCCCCAGCATTTT. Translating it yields CAWRGYSNQPQHF.